Listed here are 30 T cell receptor beta chains from one sample, sequenced in a study of molecular identifiers for immune sequencing clone quantification. TCRdb redid the calling of the PCR reads with MiXCR, one entry per CDR3 protein. The repertoire holds 60,000 to 70,000 distinct CDR3 sequences, with less than 20% as singletons. The sample consisted of naive CD8+ T cells from blood, with Jurkat cell RNA spiked in. The subset denotes: FACS-sorted CD8+CD4-CCR7+CD45RA+ naive T cells. These receptors were taken from a human donor in good health. Some libraries in this study had Jurkat cell RNA spiked in.

This clonotype showed up many times. V is TRBV7-9 and J is TRBJ2-3; tentatively, D is TRBD2 (5 bases). The CDR3 runs 10 residues. V was shortened by 8 bases and J by 9 bases, with 9 bases between the two germline ends. The germline CDR1 and CDR2 sequences are SEHNR and FQNEAQ (reference sequence). The CDR3 loop reads CASGSGTQYF. In DNA, the CDR3 is TGTGCCAGCGGGTCGGGGACGCAGTATTTT.

This clonotype was counted ten times or more. The chain employs TRBV7-6 and TRBJ2-7; D not resolved. The CDR3 has 15 amino acids. The V end lost 4 bases, the J end lost 0 bases, and 13 bases lay between the germline ends. Germline CDR1 reads SGHVS; CDR2 reads FNYEAQ. The CDR3 DNA follows: TGTGCCAGCAGCTACCAGAACGGCGCCTCCTACGAGCAGTACTTC. Residues: CASSYQNGASYEQYF.

This clonotype showed up many times. The chain links TRBV7-8 to TRBJ2-2; D might be TRBD2 (5 bases). Trimming stripped 10 bases from V and 0 bases from J, with 9 bases between. CDR1 and CDR2 (germline): SGHVS, FQNEAQ. CDR3 length: 13 residues. The CDR3 DNA sequence: TGTGCCACCCGGGGTTCGAACACCGGGGAGCTGTTTTTT. Translated, it gives CATRGSNTGELFF.

By sample fraction, this clonotype is medium-sized. The chain has TRBV5-1 and TRBJ2-3; weak D call: TRBD2 (6 bases). CDR1 SGHRS and CDR2 YFSETQ come from the germline V gene. CDR3 length: 15 residues. V lost 3 bases and J 0 bases, leaving 11 bases between the germline ends. The CDR3 spells CASSSLAPSTDTQYF. The CDR3 nucleotides are TGCGCCAGCAGCTCACTAGCCCCAAGCACAGATACGCAGTATTTT. The full variable domain, rest sourced from reference TRBV5-1 and TRBJ2-3, is KAGVTQTPRYLIKTRGQQVTLSCSPISGHRSVSWYQQTPGQGLQFLFEYFSETQRNKGNFPGRFSGRQFSNSRSEMNVSTLELGDSALYLCASSSLAPSTDTQYFGPGTRLTVL.

This clonotype has only a few counts. This chain's CDR3 is CASSPTSGYTGELFF. The CDR3 DNA sequence: TGTGCCAGCAGTCCGACTAGCGGGTACACCGGGGAGCTGTTTTTT. The rearrangement uses TRBV12-3 or TRBV12-4 and TRBJ2-2, with TRBD2 matching over 10 bases. The CDR3 has 15 residues. V was clipped by 5 bases and J by 3 bases; unmatched bases: 3.

As to this clonotype: A read error may explain this, as a much larger clone is one base away. The rearrangement joins TRBV7-9 to TRBJ2-3; D is perhaps TRBD1 (5 bases). Germline CDR1 SEHNR, CDR2 FQNEAQ (reference sequence). The V end lost 1 base, the J end lost 1 base, and 9 bases lay between the germline ends. The CDR3 length is 15 residues. CDR3 region: CASSLGLGGTDTQYF. The CDR3 DNA is TGTGCCAGCAGCTTAGGCCTAGGGGGCACAGATACGCAGTATTTT.

As to this clonotype: One junction end disagrees with the germline gene, perhaps due to a read error. This chain links TRBV4-1 with TRBJ2-1, with D perhaps TRBD1 or TRBD2 (5 bases each). This CDR3 region has 13 residues. Germline V gene data show CDR1 as MGHRA and CDR2 as YSYEKL. CDR3 protein: CANSHGASNEQFF. In nucleotides, the CDR3 is TGCGCCAACAGCCACGGGGCTAGCAATGAGCAGTTCTTC.

To note about this clonotype: At one end the junction does not follow the germline gene, possibly because of a read error. The V call is TRBV6-1, the J call TRBJ2-7, with TRBD1 matching 7 bases. The length of the CDR3 is 17 residues. From germline, CDR1 is MNHNS and CDR2 SASEGT. CDR3 in DNA: TGTGCCAGCAGTGAATATCTCGGGACAGAGGGGAACTACGAGCAGTACTTT. It is translated as CASSEYLGTEGNYEQYF.

In this sample, this clonotype turned up many times. The chain links TRBV10-2 to TRBJ2-2; D not resolved. Trimming pared 6 bases from V and 6 bases from J, leaving 11 bases between. This CDR3 has 13 amino acids. CDR1 WSHSY and CDR2 SAAADI come from the germline V gene. CDR3 sequence: CASRPRGPGELFF. CDR3 nucleotides: TGCGCCAGCAGGCCCCGTGGTCCCGGGGAGCTGTTTTTT.

Many counts were recorded for this clonotype. This sequence joins TRBV18 and TRBJ1-4; 7 bases are shared with TRBD1. CDR3 length: 20 residues. V trimming: 2 bases; J trimming: 7 bases; junction bases outside the gene matches: 22. The V gene's germline CDR1 is KGHSH and CDR2 LQKENI. This chain's CDR3 is CASSPTTGDGGNLFSEKLFF. CDR3 coding DNA: TGTGCCAGCTCACCAACAACAGGGGACGGCGGAAACCTTTTCTCTGAAAAACTGTTTTTT.

As regards this clonotype: A much larger clone sits a single nucleotide away, making a read error possible. This chain uses TRBV11-2 with TRBJ2-1; 12 nucleotides line up with TRBD2. V lost 2 bases to trimming and J lost 7 bases; unmatched junction nucleotides: 9. The germline CDR1 and CDR2 sequences are SGHAT and FQNNGV. This CDR3 comprises 17 residues. The CDR3 DNA follows: TGTGCCAGCAGCTTATATCTAGCGGGAGGGCCTGGGAATGAGCAGTTCTTC. Translated: CASSLYLAGGPGNEQFF.

This clonotype was seen at least ten times. The chain carries TRBV6-1 and TRBJ2-3; perhaps TRBD2 as D (6 bases). Trimming stripped 6 bases from V and 2 bases from J, with 9 bases between. The CDR3 is 13 amino acids. Germline CDR1 MNHNS, CDR2 SASEGT. As DNA, the CDR3 is TGTGCCAGCAGAGGACTACACACAGATACGCAGTATTTT. Translating gives CASRGLHTDTQYF.

This clonotype was observed many times. CDR3 region: CASSSGLAGGFKYF. For the CDR3, the DNA is TGTGCCAGCAGCTCCGGACTAGCGGGAGGTTTTAAGTACTTC. This sequence joins TRBV6-5 and TRBJ2-5; 14 nucleotides match TRBD2. In germline, CDR1 is MNHEY, CDR2 SVGAGI. The J segment lost 12 bases and the V segment lost 6 bases, leaving 9 bases of the junction unmatched. The CDR3 extends over 14 amino acids.

The CDR3: CSVEEAYEQYF. CDR3 DNA sequence: TGCAGCGTTGAAGAGGCCTACGAGCAGTACTTC. The V gene is TRBV29-1, the J gene TRBJ2-7, with D hard to call. The germline gives CDR1 SQVTM, CDR2 ANQGSEA. Trimming pared 0 bases from V and 2 bases from J, leaving 2 bases between. This CDR3 spans 11 amino acids.

This clonotype was detected ten times or more. CDR3 DNA sequence: TGTGCCAGCAGCCAAGAATCAGGGGGCCTGTACGAGCAGTACTTC. It is translated as CASSQESGGLYEQYF. The rearrangement uses TRBV4-2 and TRBJ2-7; 8 bases align to TRBD1. After removal of 0 bases from V and 4 bases from J, the junction contained 5 bases not matched to a gene. The CDR3 totals 15 residues. Germline-derived CDR1 and CDR2 are LGHNA and YNFKEQ.

The sample holds many counts of this clonotype. The genes are TRBV4-1 and TRBJ1-5, with D uncertain. V was pared by 3 bases and J by 4 bases, with 4 bases between. Germline CDR1 reads MGHRA; CDR2 reads YSYEKL. The length of the CDR3 is 12 residues. The CDR3 reads CASSQENQPQHF. In DNA form, the CDR3 reads TGCGCCAGCAGCCAGGAAAATCAGCCCCAGCATTTT.

This clonotype was detected ten times or more. V is TRBV20-1 and J is TRBJ2-6; 13 positions match TRBD2. Trimming took 0 bases from V and 2 from J; bases not matched to a gene: 1. Per the germline V gene, CDR1 is DFQATT and CDR2 is SNEGSKA (reference sequence). The length of the CDR3 is 17 residues. The CDR3 coding sequence is TGCAGTGCTAGAGAACTAGCGGGAGGGCCTGGGGCCAACGTCCTGACTTTC. It specifies CSARELAGGPGANVLTF.

With regard to this clonotype: The junction departs from germline at one end; a sequencing error may be responsible. The J gene is TRBJ2-7, the V gene TRBV4-1, with D tentatively TRBD2 (6 bases). The CDR3 spans 16 residues. Per the germline V gene, CDR1 is MGHRA and CDR2 is YSYEKL. The CDR3 protein is CASNQDFAGWGGEQYF. CDR3 in DNA: TGCGCCAGCAACCAAGATTTTGCGGGATGGGGTGGCGAGCAGTACTTC.

This clonotype was seen at least ten times. CDR3 nucleotide sequence: TGTGCCAGCAGCTTACTGGACGGAACTAACTATGGCTACACCTTC. Translation: CASSLLDGTNYGYTF. The chain uses TRBV7-2 and TRBJ1-2; D not resolved. CDR1 and CDR2 (germline): SGHTA, FQGNSA. Trimming left V 2 bases short and J 0 bases short, with 10 bases between. The CDR3 length is 15 residues.

This clonotype was counted many times. The chain joins TRBV5-1 to TRBJ2-2; D possibly matches TRBD1 or TRBD2 (5 bases each). In germline, CDR1 is SGHRS, CDR2 YFSETQ. The CDR3 contains 16 residues. V lost 4 bases and J 5 bases, leaving 18 bases between the germline ends. DNA for the CDR3: TGCGCCAGCAGCCCCGCGGCCGGGACGTTGACCGGGGAGCTGTTTTTT. Residues: CASSPAAGTLTGELFF.

Ten or more counts support this clonotype. The chain combines TRBV13 with TRBJ2-1, with D maybe TRBD2 (5 bases). Trimming left V 2 bases short and J 5 bases short, with 7 bases between. CDR3 length: 13 residues. The germline gives CDR1 PRHDT, CDR2 FYEKMQ (reference sequence). The CDR3 loop is CASSLLANNEQFF. Here the CDR3 DNA reads TGTGCCAGCAGCTTACTAGCAAACAATGAGCAGTTCTTC.

This clonotype was detected ten times or more. The chain is built from TRBV5-4 and TRBJ1-1; D is unclear. Germline CDR1 and CDR2: SGHNT and YYREEE (reference sequence). The CDR3 runs to 13 residues. The V gene lost 3 bases and the J gene lost 5 bases, with 11 bases spanning the gap. This CDR3 is CASSSVAGTEAFF. CDR3 DNA sequence: TGTGCCAGCAGCTCAGTCGCGGGGACTGAAGCTTTCTTT.

For this clonotype: A clone one base away is much larger, so this may be a read error. The V call is TRBV7-8, the J call TRBJ2-7, with 10 positions matching TRBD2. This CDR3 spans 14 amino acids. In germline, CDR1 is SGHVS, CDR2 FQNEAQ. The CDR3 sequence: CASRFSGGAYERYF. CDR3 in DNA: TGTGCCAGCAGATTCAGCGGGGGGGCCTACGAGCGGTACTTC.

The V and J genes are TRBV12-3 or TRBV12-4 and TRBJ2-7; 10 bases match TRBD1. The CDR3 covers 15 residues. V was clipped by 2 bases and J by 3 bases; unmatched bases: 4. CDR3 coding DNA: TGTGCCAGCAGTTTATGGGGACAGGGGATCTACGAGCAGTACTTC. Protein product: CASSLWGQGIYEQYF.

This clonotype occurred many times. The rearrangement joins TRBV6-2 or TRBV6-3 to TRBJ1-4, with D possibly TRBD1 on 5 matching bases. Per the germline V gene, CDR1 is MNHEY and CDR2 is SVGEGT. CDR3 size: 14 residues. Trimming pared 6 bases from V and 6 bases from J, leaving 14 bases between. CDR3 in amino acids: CASRRADSYEKLFF. CDR3 in DNA: TGTGCCAGCAGACGCGCAGACAGTTATGAAAAACTGTTTTTT.

This CDR3 is CSVGGDSYEQYF. The CDR3 coding sequence is TGCAGCGTTGGTGGCGATTCCTACGAGCAGTACTTC. This sequence joins TRBV29-1 and TRBJ2-7; the D is unclear. Per the germline V gene, CDR1 is SQVTM and CDR2 is ANQGSEA. V was trimmed by 4 bases and J by 1 base, leaving 8 bases between them. CDR3 length equals 12 residues.

This clonotype was counted ten times or more. Just one base apart from a much larger clone, this may be a read error. The chain uses TRBV7-2 and TRBJ2-3; the match to TRBD2 covers 7 bases. The CDR3 has 17 amino acids. V lost 0 bases, J lost 1 base, and 7 bases stayed unmatched. Germline V gives CDR1 SGHTA, CDR2 FQGNSA. The CDR3 DNA follows: TGTGCCAGCAGCTTAGCTCCGGGGCGGGAGTGCACAGATACGCAGTATTTT. Amino acids: CASSLAPGRECTDTQYF.

There are many counts of this clonotype. This chain links TRBV19 with TRBJ2-3, with D maybe TRBD2 (5 bases). The CDR3 sequence is 16 residues long. V was pared by 7 bases and J by 4 bases, with 21 bases between. Germline V gene lookup returns CDR1 LNHDA and CDR2 SQIVND (reference sequence). The CDR3 protein is CASNIASTARADTQYF. CDR3 bases: TGTGCCAGTAACATCGCCAGCACCGCGAGGGCAGATACGCAGTATTTT. Full variable domain (missing parts from reference TRBV19 and TRBJ2-3): DGGITQSPKYLFRKEGQNVTLSCEQNLNHDAMYWYRQDPGQGLRLIYYSQIVNDFQKGDIAEGYSVSREKKESFPLTVTSAQKNPTAFYLCASNIASTARADTQYFGPGTRLTVL.

This clonotype was counted many times. V and J are TRBV7-2 and TRBJ2-7; TRBD2 matches at 9 bases. Trimming took 3 bases from V and 3 from J; bases not matched to a gene: 3. Germline values: CDR1 SGHTA, CDR2 FQGNSA. The CDR3 spans 14 residues. In DNA form, the CDR3 reads TGTGCCAGCAGCTTTGGACTAGCGAGCTACGAGCAGTACTTC. It is translated as CASSFGLASYEQYF.

This clonotype was counted many times. V and J are TRBV20-1 and TRBJ1-3; 12 bases match TRBD1. V shed 1 base and J 0 bases; nucleotides not matched to a gene: 16. Per germline, CDR1 DFQATT and CDR2 SNEGSKA (reference sequence). The CDR3 is 21 amino acids. The CDR3 coding sequence is TGCAGTGCTAGAGGGTTTGGCGGGACAGGGGGCCAACCAGACTCTGGAAACACCATATATTTT. Translated: CSARGFGGTGGQPDSGNTIYF.